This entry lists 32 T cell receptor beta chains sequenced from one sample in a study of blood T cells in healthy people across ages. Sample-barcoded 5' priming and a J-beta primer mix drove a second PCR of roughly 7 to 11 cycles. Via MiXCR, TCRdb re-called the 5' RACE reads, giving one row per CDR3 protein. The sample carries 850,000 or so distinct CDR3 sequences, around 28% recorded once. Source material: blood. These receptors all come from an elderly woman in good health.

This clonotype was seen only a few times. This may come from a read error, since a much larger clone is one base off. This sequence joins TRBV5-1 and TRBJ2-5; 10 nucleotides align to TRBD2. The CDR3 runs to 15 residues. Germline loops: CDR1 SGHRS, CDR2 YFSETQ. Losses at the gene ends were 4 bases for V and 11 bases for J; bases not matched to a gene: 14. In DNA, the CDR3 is TGCGCCAGCAGCCCCTCTAGCGGGGGCAGCAATGAGCAGTACTTC. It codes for CASSPSSGGSNEQYF.

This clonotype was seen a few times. CDR3 residues: CASSQPSTANTGELFF. The CDR3 nucleotides read TGCGCCAGCAGCCAACCCTCGACAGCTAACACCGGGGAGCTGTTTTTT. The gene calls are TRBV4-1 and TRBJ2-2; tentative D call: TRBD1 (5 bases). The CDR3 contains 16 residues. With 2 bases removed from V and 2 bases from J, the gap between germline ends came to 12 bases. CDR1 is MGHRA and CDR2 is YSYEKL in the germline V gene.

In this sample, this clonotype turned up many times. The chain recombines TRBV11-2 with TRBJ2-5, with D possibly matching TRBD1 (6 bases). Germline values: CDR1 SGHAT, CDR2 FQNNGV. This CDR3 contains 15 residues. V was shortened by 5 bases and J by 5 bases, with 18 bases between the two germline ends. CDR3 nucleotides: TGTGCCAGCAGCCCCTCGGTGGGGGCGCGGGAGACCCAGTACTTC. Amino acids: CASSPSVGARETQYF.

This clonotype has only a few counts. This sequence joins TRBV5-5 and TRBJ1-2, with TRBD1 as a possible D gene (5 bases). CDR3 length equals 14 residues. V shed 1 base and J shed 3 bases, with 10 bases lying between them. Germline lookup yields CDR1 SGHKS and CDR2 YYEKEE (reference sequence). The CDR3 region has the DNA TGTGCCAGCAGCTTGTTGGGACGGGACTATGGCTACACCTTC. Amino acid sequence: CASSLLGRDYGYTF.

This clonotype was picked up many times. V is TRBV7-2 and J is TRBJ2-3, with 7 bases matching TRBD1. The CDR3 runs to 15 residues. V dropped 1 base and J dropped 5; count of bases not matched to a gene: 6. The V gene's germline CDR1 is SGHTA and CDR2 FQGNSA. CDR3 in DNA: TGTGCCAGCAGCTTAGGACAGGGTGGAGGAGATACGCAGTATTTT. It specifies CASSLGQGGGDTQYF.

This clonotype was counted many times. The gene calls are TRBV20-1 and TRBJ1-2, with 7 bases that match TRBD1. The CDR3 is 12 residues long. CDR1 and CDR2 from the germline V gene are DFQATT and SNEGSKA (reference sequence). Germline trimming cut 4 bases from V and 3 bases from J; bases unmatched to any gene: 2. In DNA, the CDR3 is TGCAGTGCTACCGGGACAGACTATGGCTACACCTTC. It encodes CSATGTDYGYTF.

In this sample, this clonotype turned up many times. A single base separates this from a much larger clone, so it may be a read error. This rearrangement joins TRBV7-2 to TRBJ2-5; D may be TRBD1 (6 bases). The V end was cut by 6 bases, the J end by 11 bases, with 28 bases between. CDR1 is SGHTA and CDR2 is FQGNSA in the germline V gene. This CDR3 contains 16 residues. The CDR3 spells CASSRTGLGASYEQYF. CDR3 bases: TGTGCCAGCAGTCGTACAGGGCTTGGGGCAAGCTATGAGCAGTACTTC. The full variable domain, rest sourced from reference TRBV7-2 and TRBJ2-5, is GAGVSQSPSNKVTEKGKDVELRCDPISGHTALYWYRQSLGQGLEFLIYFQGNSAPDKSGLPSDRFSAERTGGSVSTLTIQRTQQEDSAVYLCASSRTGLGASYEQYFGPGTRLLVL.

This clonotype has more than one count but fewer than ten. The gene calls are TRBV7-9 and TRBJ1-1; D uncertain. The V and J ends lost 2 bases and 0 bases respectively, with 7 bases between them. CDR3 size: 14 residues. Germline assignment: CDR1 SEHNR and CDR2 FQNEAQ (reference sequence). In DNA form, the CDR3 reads TGTGCCAGCAGCTTAACCAACTTGAACACTGAAGCTTTCTTT. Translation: CASSLTNLNTEAFF.

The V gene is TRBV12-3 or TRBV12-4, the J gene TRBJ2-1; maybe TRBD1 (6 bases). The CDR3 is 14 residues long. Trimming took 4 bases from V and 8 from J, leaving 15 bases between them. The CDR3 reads CASSWGPVRDEQFF. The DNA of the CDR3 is TGTGCCAGCAGTTGGGGGCCAGTTCGGGATGAGCAGTTCTTC.

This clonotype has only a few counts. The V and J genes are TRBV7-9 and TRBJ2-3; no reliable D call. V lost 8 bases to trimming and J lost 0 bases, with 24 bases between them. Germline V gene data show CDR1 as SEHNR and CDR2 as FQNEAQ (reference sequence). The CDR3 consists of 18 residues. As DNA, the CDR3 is TGTGCCAGCGGCCCCCTCTCCGGAGTAGGGCTTAGCACAGATACGCAGTATTTT. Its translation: CASGPLSGVGLSTDTQYF.

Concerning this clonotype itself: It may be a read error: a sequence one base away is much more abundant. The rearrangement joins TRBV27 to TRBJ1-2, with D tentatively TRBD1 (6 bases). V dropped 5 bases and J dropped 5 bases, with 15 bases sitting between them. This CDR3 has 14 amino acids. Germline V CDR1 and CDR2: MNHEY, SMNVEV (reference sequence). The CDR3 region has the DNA TGTGCCAGCAGTCAAGCGAACAGGGTTTATGGCTACACCTTC. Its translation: CASSQANRVYGYTF.

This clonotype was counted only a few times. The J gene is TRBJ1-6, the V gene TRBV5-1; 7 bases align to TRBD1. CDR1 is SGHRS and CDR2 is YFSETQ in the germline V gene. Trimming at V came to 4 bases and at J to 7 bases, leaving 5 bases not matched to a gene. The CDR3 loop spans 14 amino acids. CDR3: CASSLQGHNSPLHF. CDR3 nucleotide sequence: TGCGCCAGCAGCCTACAGGGGCACAATTCACCCCTCCACTTT.

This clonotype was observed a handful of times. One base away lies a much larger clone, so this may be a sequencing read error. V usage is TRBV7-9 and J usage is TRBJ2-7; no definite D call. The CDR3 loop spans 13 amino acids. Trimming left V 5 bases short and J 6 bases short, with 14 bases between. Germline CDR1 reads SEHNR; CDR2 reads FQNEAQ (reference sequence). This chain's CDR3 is CASSTRSRSEQYF. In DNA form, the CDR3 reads TGTGCCAGCAGCACACGGTCCCGGAGCGAGCAGTACTTC. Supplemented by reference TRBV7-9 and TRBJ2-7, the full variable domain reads DTGVSQNPRHKITKRGQNVTFRCDPISEHNRLYWYRQTLGQGPEFLTYFQNEAQLEKSRLLSDRFSAERPKGSFSTLEIQRTEQGDSAMYLCASSTRSRSEQYFGPGTRLTVT.

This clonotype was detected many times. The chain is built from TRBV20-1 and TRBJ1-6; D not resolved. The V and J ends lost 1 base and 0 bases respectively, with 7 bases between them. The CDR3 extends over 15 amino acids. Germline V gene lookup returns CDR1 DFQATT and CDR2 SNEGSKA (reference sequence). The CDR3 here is CSARAPNSYNSPLHF. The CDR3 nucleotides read TGCAGTGCTAGAGCTCCAAACTCCTATAATTCACCCCTCCACTTT.

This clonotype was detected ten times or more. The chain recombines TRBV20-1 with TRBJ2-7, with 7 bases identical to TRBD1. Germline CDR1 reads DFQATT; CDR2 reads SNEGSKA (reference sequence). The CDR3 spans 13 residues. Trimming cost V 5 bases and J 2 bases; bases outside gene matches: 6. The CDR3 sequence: CSALGDSPYEQYF. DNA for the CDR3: TGCAGTGCTCTAGGGGACAGTCCCTACGAGCAGTACTTC.

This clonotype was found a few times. This chain's CDR3 is CASSQLPGLAQFLDTQYF. The CDR3 bases are TGCGCCAGCAGCCAACTCCCGGGACTAGCACAATTCCTGGATACGCAGTATTTT. The chain links TRBV4-1 to TRBJ2-3, with TRBD2 identical over 9 bases. Trimming cost V 2 bases and J 6 bases; bases outside gene matches: 15. Germline lookup yields CDR1 MGHRA and CDR2 YSYEKL. CDR3 size: 18 residues.

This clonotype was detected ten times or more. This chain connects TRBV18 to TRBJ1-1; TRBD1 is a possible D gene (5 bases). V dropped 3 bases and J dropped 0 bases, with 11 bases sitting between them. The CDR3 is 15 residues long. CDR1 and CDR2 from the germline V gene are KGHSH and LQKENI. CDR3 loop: CASSPGGVMNTEAFF. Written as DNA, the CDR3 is TGTGCCAGCTCACCGGGGGGGGTAATGAACACTGAAGCTTTCTTT.

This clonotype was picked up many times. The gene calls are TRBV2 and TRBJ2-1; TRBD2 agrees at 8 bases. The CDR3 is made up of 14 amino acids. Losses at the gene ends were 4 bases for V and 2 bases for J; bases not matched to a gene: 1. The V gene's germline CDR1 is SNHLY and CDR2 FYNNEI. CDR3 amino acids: CASSVGGAYNEQFF. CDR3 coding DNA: TGTGCCAGCAGTGTCGGGGGGGCCTACAATGAGCAGTTCTTC. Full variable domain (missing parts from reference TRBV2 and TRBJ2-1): EPEVTQTPSHQVTQMGQEVILRCVPISNHLYFYWYRQILGQKVEFLVSFYNNEISEKSEIFDDQFSVERPDGSNFTLKIRSTKLEDSAMYFCASSVGGAYNEQFFGPGTRLTVL.

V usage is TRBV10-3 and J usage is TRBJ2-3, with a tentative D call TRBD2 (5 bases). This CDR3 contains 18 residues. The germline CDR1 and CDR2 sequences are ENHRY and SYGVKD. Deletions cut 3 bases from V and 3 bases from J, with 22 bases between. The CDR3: CAISDRTRASSRTDTQYF. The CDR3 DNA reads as TGTGCCATCAGTGATCGAACAAGGGCTAGCAGTAGGACAGATACGCAGTATTTT.

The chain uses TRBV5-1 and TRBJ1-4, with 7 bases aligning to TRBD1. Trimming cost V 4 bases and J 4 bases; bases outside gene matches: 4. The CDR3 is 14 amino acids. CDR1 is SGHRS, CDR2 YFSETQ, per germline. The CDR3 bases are TGCGCCAGCAGCCGACAGGGAATTAATGAAAAACTGTTTTTT. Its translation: CASSRQGINEKLFF.

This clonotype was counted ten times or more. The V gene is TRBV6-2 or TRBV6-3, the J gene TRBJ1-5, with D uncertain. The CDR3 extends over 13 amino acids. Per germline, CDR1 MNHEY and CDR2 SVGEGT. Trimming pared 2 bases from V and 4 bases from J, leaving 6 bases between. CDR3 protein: CASSYRSNQPQHF. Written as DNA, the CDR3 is TGTGCCAGCAGTTACAGGTCTAATCAGCCCCAGCATTTT.

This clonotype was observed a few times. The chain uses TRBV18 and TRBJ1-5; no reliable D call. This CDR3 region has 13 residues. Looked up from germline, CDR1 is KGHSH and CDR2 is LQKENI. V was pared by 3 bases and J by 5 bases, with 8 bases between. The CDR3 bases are TGTGCCAGCTCACCGGGGATGGATCAGCCCCAGCATTTT. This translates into CASSPGMDQPQHF.

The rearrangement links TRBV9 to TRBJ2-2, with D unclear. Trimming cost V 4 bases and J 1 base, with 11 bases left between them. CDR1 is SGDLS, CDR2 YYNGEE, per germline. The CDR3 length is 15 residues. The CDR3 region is CASSYTVGNTGELFF. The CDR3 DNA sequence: TGTGCCAGCAGCTATACGGTGGGGAACACCGGGGAGCTGTTTTTT.

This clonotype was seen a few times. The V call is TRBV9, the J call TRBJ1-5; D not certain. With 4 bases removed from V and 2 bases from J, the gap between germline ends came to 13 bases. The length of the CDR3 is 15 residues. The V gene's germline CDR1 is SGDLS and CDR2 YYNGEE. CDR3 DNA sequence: TGTGCCAGCAGCCAAACGGGGATTGGCAATCAGCCCCAGCATTTT. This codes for CASSQTGIGNQPQHF. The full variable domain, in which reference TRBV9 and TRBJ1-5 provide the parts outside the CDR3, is DSGVTQTPKHLITATGQRVTLRCSPRSGDLSVYWYQQSLDQGLQFLIQYYNGEERAKGNILERFSAQQFPDLHSELNLSSLELGDSALYFCASSQTGIGNQPQHFGDGTRLSIL.

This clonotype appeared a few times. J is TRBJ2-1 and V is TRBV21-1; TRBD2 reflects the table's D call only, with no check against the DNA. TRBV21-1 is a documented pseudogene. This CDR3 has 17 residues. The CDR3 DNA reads TGTGCCAGCAGCAACGCCCCACTAGCGGGGGGGAATGATGAGCAGTTCTTC. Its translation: CASSNAPLAGGNDEQFF.

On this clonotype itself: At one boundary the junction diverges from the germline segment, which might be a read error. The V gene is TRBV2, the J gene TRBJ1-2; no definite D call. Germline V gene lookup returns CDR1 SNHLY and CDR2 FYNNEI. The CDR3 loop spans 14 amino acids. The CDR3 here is CAGSSRRSGYGYTF. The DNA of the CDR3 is TGTGCCGGCAGTAGCAGACGGAGTGGCTATGGCTACACCTTC.

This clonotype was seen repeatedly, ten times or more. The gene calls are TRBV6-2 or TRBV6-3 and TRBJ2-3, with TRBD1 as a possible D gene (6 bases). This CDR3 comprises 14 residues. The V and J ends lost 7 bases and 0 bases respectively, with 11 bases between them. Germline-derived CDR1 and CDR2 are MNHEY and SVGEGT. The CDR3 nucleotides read TGTGCCAGCAAAGGACAGTCTAGCACAGATACGCAGTATTTT. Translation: CASKGQSSTDTQYF.

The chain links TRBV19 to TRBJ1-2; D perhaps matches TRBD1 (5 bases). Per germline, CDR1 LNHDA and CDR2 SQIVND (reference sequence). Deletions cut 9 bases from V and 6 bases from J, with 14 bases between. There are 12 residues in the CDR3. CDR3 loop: CASWTLGDGYTF. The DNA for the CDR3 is TGTGCCAGCTGGACCTTAGGGGATGGCTACACCTTC.

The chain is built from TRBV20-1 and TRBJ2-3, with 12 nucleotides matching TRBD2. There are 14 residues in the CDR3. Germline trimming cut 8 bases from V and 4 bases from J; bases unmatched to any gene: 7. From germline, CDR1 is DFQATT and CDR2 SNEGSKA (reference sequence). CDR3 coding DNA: TGCAGTACGCCACTAGCGGGGGGCCCAGATACGCAGTATTTT. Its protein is CSTPLAGGPDTQYF.

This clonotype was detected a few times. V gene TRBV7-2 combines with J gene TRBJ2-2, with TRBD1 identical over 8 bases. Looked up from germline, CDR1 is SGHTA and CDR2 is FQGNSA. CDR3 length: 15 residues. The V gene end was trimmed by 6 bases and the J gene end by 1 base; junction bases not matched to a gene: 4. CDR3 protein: CASRPTGVNTGELFF. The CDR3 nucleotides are TGTGCCAGCAGGCCGACAGGGGTGAACACCGGGGAGCTGTTTTTT.

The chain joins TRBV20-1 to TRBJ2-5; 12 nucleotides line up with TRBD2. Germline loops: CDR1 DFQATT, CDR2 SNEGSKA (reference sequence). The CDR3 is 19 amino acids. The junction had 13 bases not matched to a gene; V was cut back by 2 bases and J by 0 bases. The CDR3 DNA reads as TGCAGTGCTAGAAATCTAGCGGGGGGGCCCAAGTTTCACCAAGAGACCCAGTACTTC. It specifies CSARNLAGGPKFHQETQYF.

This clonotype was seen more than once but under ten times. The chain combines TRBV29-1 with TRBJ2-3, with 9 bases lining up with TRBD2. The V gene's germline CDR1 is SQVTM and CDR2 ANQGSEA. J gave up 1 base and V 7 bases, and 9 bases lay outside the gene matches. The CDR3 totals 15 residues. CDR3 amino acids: CSGTLAGLGTDTQYF. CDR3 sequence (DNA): TGCAGCGGCACCCTAGCGGGGTTAGGCACAGATACGCAGTATTTT.